Listed below are T cell receptor beta chains from one sample, sequenced in a study of shared clonotypes between healthy human individuals. Profiling relied on immunoSEQ multiplex PCR, and the TCRdb table lists in-frame clones only, not all of them. The data hold 950,000 to 1,100,000 clones, with about 74% observed a single time. Sequenced material: memory CD4+ T cells sorted from blood. All receptors come from a man in his late teens or twenties in good health. Each CDR3 is given with its conserved first and last residue. A D gene is named only where the DNA matches it firmly. Clone size appears in some rows only: once, few, many, or a class for an expanded clone.

CDR3nt,CDR3aa,j_gene,d_gene,v_gene,len,abundance
TGTGCCAGCGGTTCAGGGGGGAACTATGGCTACACCTTC,CASGSGGNYGYTF,TRBJ1-2,TRBD1,TRBV28,13,few
TGCGCCAGCAGTCAATCAACGAAGACAGGGCGAGGGACTGAAGCTTTCTTT,CASSQSTKTGRGTEAFF,TRBJ1-1,TRBD1,TRBV23-1,17,-
TGCGCCAGCGGCGCCTTTCCGGGACAGGGACGCGGGAGTCTCTTATTCTCCTACGAGCAGTACTTC,CASGAFPGQGRGSLLFSYEQYF,TRBJ2-7,TRBD1,TRBV23-1,22,-
TGTGCCAGCAGCCGGACTAGCGGGGTAACGGGCAATGAGCAGTTCTTC,CASSRTSGVTGNEQFF,TRBJ2-1,TRBD2,TRBV7-2,16,-
TGTGCCAGCAGCCCTGACAACTATGGCTACACCTTC,CASSPDNYGYTF,TRBJ1-2,-,TRBV7-9,12,-
TGTGCCAGCAGCTTAATTGAAGGGCAGCCCCAGCATTTT,CASSLIEGQPQHF,TRBJ1-5,-,TRBV7-3,13,-
TGTGCCACTGGGGCCAGGGGAGAAGAGACCCAGTACTTC,CATGARGEETQYF,TRBJ2-5,-,TRBV10-3,13,few
TGCGCCAGCAGCTTGGTTGCAAACACTGAAGCTTTCTTT,CASSLVANTEAFF,TRBJ1-1,-,TRBV5-1,13,-
TGTGCCAGCAGCGTAGGTCAGGGGAGCTCTGGAAACACCATATATTTT,CASSVGQGSSGNTIYF,TRBJ1-3,-,TRBV9,16,many
TGTGCCAGCTCACCCTATAGGGGGAGCTCCTACAATGAGCAGTTCTTC,CASSPYRGSSYNEQFF,TRBJ2-1,-,TRBV18,16,-
TGCGCCAGCAGTCCCCTTGGGGGCCCTGAAGCTTTCTTT,CASSPLGGPEAFF,TRBJ1-1,-,TRBV10-1,13,few
TGTGCCAGCAGTTATCAGGTGTCGGGCTACGAGCAGTACTTC,CASSYQVSGYEQYF,TRBJ2-7,-,TRBV6-6,14,-
TGTGCCAGCAGCACCTTATTCGGGGAGACCCAGTACTTC,CASSTLFGETQYF,TRBJ2-5,-,TRBV7-6,13,-
TGTGCCAGCAGCCGCTCGGACACCCGTATTGGGGAGACCCAGTACTTC,CASSRSDTRIGETQYF,TRBJ2-5,-,TRBV7-8,16,-
TGTGCCAGCAGGCGGGACCGGCGAGCTTTCTTT,CASRRDRRAFF,TRBJ1-1,-,TRBV6-6,11,-
TGTGCCAGCAGCTTACTGCTATCCCCCTACGAGCAGTACTTC,CASSLLLSPYEQYF,TRBJ2-7,-,TRBV7-2,14,-
TGTGCCAGCAGGAAGACAGGGTCCGGGGAGCCCCAGCATTTT,CASRKTGSGEPQHF,TRBJ1-5,TRBD1,TRBV6-1,14,-
TGTGCCAGCAGTTACTTGGGGAACACTGAAGCTTTCTTT,CASSYLGNTEAFF,TRBJ1-1,-,TRBV6-5,13,-
TGTGCCAGCAGAGCGACAGGGGGCAATGGCTACACCTTC,CASRATGGNGYTF,TRBJ1-2,TRBD1,TRBV6-5,13,-
TGTGCCAGCAGCCCCCGGGGGGGGCTCACAGATACGCAGTATTTT,CASSPRGGLTDTQYF,TRBJ2-3,TRBD2,TRBV7-2,15,-
TGTGCCAGTAGTATAAGGGACGGCAGCTACGAGCAGTACTTC,CASSIRDGSYEQYF,TRBJ2-7,-,TRBV19,14,-
TGTGCCAGCAGCATGGGACAGCCTCAAGAGACCCAGTACTTC,CASSMGQPQETQYF,TRBJ2-5,TRBD1,TRBV7-3,14,-
TGTGCCAGCAGCTTATTGGGGACTAGCGGGAGGGCCGGAAAGACCCAGTACTTC,CASSLLGTSGRAGKTQYF,TRBJ2-5,TRBD2,TRBV7-2,18,-
TGTGCCAGCAGTGATTCAGGGGTTGGCTACACCTTC,CASSDSGVGYTF,TRBJ1-2,-,TRBV6-1,12,-
TGTGCCAGCAGCCCATTAGGTGCGGGACAGGGGGCTCTTAGGACTGAAGCTTTCTTT,CASSPLGAGQGALRTEAFF,TRBJ1-1,TRBD1,TRBV11-2,19,-
TGTGCCAGCAGTGCGGGACAGGGTACCGGGGAGCTGTTTTTT,CASSAGQGTGELFF,TRBJ2-2,TRBD1,TRBV27,14,-
TGTGCCAGCACGAGGGGGCTCACCGGGGAGCTGTTTTTT,CASTRGLTGELFF,TRBJ2-2,TRBD1,TRBV2,13,-
TGTGCCAGCGCTCTGACGGGGGGACAGGGGAATTCACCCCTCCACTTT,CASALTGGQGNSPLHF,TRBJ1-6,TRBD1,TRBV2,16,-
TGTGCCACCAGCAGGTCCCAGCGGGCCTACGAGCAGTACTTC,CATSRSQRAYEQYF,TRBJ2-7,-,TRBV15,14,-
TGTGCCAGCAGAAAACAGGGGGCGCGCAATGAGCAGTTCTTC,CASRKQGARNEQFF,TRBJ2-1,TRBD1,TRBV19,14,-
TGTGCCAGCAGCCCCCCGGGACAGGGAAAATCACCCCTCCACTTT,CASSPPGQGKSPLHF,TRBJ1-6,TRBD1,TRBV7-9,15,-
TGTGCCAGCAGCTTAGGGGGACAGGGGACGACGCAGTATTTT,CASSLGGQGTTQYF,TRBJ2-3,TRBD1,TRBV7-9,14,-
TGTGCCAGCAGCGGAAAAAACAGGGCGGGCACAGATACGCAGTATTTT,CASSGKNRAGTDTQYF,TRBJ2-3,-,TRBV7-2,16,few
TGTGCCAGCAGAGACACCCCCGGAGGAGTTGGCGGGGAGCTGTTTTTT,CASRDTPGGVGGELFF,TRBJ2-2,-,TRBV7-9,16,-
TGTGCCAGTAGTGTGGGACAGGGCTTCTACGAGCAGTACTTC,CASSVGQGFYEQYF,TRBJ2-7,TRBD1,TRBV2,14,-
TGTGCTAGTGGTTTGGTAATGGGGACTAGCGGGAGGGGTGAGCAGTTCTTC,CASGLVMGTSGRGEQFF,TRBJ2-1,TRBD2,TRBV12-5,17,-
TGTGCCACCTTGGGTTGGGACAGGGCTAGTGAGCAGTACTTC,CATLGWDRASEQYF,TRBJ2-7,TRBD1,TRBV28,14,-
TGTGCCAGCAGTCTTCACACTAATGAAAAACTGTTTTTT,CASSLHTNEKLFF,TRBJ1-4,-,TRBV28,13,-
TGTGCCAGCAGATTAGCGGGGCCCTTGAACACCGGGGAGCTGTTTTTT,CASRLAGPLNTGELFF,TRBJ2-2,TRBD2,TRBV5-5,16,-
TGTGCCAGCAGCTTCCCGGTGGGATGGGGGGCTGATACTGAAGCTTTCTTT,CASSFPVGWGADTEAFF,TRBJ1-1,-,TRBV7-8,17,-
TGTGCCATCAGGGGGACTAGCGGGAACACCGGGGAGCTGTTTTTT,CAIRGTSGNTGELFF,TRBJ2-2,TRBD2,TRBV10-3,15,-
TGTGCCTGGAGTGTAGTTGCGTTTAATGAGCAGTTCTTC,CAWSVVAFNEQFF,TRBJ2-1,-,TRBV30,13,-
TGTGCCAGCAGCCCCCTGTCGGGCCGACAAGAGACCCAGTACTTC,CASSPLSGRQETQYF,TRBJ2-5,-,TRBV7-2,15,-
TGTGCCAGCAGCCGCAAAGCGGGACTCACCCAGACTAGCACAGATACGCAGTATTTT,CASSRKAGLTQTSTDTQYF,TRBJ2-3,TRBD2,TRBV11-2,19,-
TGTGCTAGTGGTCCGGGACCCCCGGGGACGCAGTATTTT,CASGPGPPGTQYF,TRBJ2-3,-,TRBV12-5,13,-
TGCGCCAGCAGTAAGGGACAGCAAACCTACGAGCAGTACTTC,CASSKGQQTYEQYF,TRBJ2-7,TRBD1,TRBV10-2,14,-
TGTGCCAGCAGTGAGAGCTCCGGCCTGAACTATGGCTACACCTTC,CASSESSGLNYGYTF,TRBJ1-2,-,TRBV6-1,15,-
TGTGCCAGCAGCTCTACAGGTTACAGGGATAATGAGCAGTTCTTC,CASSSTGYRDNEQFF,TRBJ2-1,-,TRBV7-3,15,-
TGTGCCAGCAGCTCGGGACTAAACTCCTACGAGCAGTACTTC,CASSSGLNSYEQYF,TRBJ2-7,TRBD2,TRBV5-5,14,-
TGTGCCAGCAGCGTAGGCCCCACAGGGGGCGCCTCCTACGAGCAGTACTTC,CASSVGPTGGASYEQYF,TRBJ2-7,TRBD1,TRBV9,17,-
TGTGCCAGTAGGGTCGAGACGGGAGCCAACAATGAGCAGTTCTTC,CASRVETGANNEQFF,TRBJ2-1,-,TRBV19,15,once